The source of this T cell receptor beta chain is a study of graft-versus-host responses after intestinal transplantation. On the study more broadly: As for transplant type, recipients had multivisceral, liver-intestinal, or isolated intestinal grafts.

General study points: Among recipient marrow samples, GvH clones were found; some appeared first in ileum or blood. Graft-donor T cell macrochimerism coincided with high graft-versus-host to host-versus-graft clonal ratios in allografts.

On this clone: The antigen remains unidentified.

Clones were read by immunoSEQ multiplex PCR, and TCRdb kept only the in-frame ones, dropping some. The repertoire has 80,000 to 100,000 clones, 70% to 90% of them found once; the top ten carry roughly 0.31%. The CDR3 runs to 14 residues. V lost 3 bases and J lost 2; bases outside the gene matches: 1. Germline V gives CDR1 SGHRS, CDR2 YFSETQ. The chain employs TRBV5-1 and TRBJ2-7, with 11 bases that match TRBD1. This sample comprised unstimulated CD4+ T cells sorted from spleen or lymph node cells, obtained before intestinal transplant. This receptor was identified in a human donor who received an intestinal transplant. CDR3 nucleotides: TGCGCCAGCAGCTGGGGACAGGGGGCCTACGAGCAGTACTTC. It translates to CASSWGQGAYEQYF.